The text below deals with one T cell receptor (beta chain). The target antigen is unknown. CDR3 size: 17 residues. The V and J ends lost 5 bases and 4 bases respectively, with 20 bases between them. The germline V gene encodes CDR1 MNHNS and CDR2 SASEGT. TCRdb called the RACE reads again in MiXCR, with one record for every CDR3 protein. The profile covers 95,000 to 150,000 distinct CDR3 sequences, with roughly an eighth appearing a single time and approximately 0.89% taken by the ten largest. The data originate from a study of human T cells and chemical hapten exposure. The overall study: Patients, largely female, had alopecia areata, totalis or universalis. Regarding the study as a whole: DPC sensitization left the count of TCRs above 1 in 1000 unchanged. There was alopecia in the donors, so their immune response may differ from that of healthy people.

Time point described: patch test 1, 2 weeks after DPC sensitization. Treatment reported: therapeutic diphenylcyclopropenone sensitization with weekly scalp DPC. Every patch test was put on after a blood sample was taken. Specimen: whole blood, collected in connection with sensitization to the hapten diphenylcyclopropenone (DPC). This chain links TRBV6-1 with TRBJ2-2; possibly TRBD1 or TRBD2 for D (6 bases each). This receptor was obtained from a man between 18 and 29 years old with alopecia areata. Some clones in this sample may be carry-over from other donors' samples. In DNA, the CDR3 is TGTGCCAGCAGTACTAGACTGTTGGGGGGCCCCACCGGGGAGCTGTTTTTT. Translated: CASSTRLLGGPTGELFF.